Included here is one T cell receptor beta chain sequence, with context. The data are from a study of control samples from healthy donors and cancer patients. J lost 10 bases, V lost 4 bases, and 7 bases had no gene match. The V gene's germline CDR1 is LGHNA and CDR2 YNFKEQ. CDR3 length: 15 residues. TCRdb keeps only in-frame clones here, not all; method: immunoSEQ multiplex PCR. Of around 55,000 clones in the sample, roughly nine tenths are singletons; the top ten hold around 1.6%. This chain joins TRBV4-2 and TRBJ2-1, with 13 bases lining up with TRBD2. Input material: PBMCs. The sequence was obtained from a man aged 35-49 years with colorectal cancer. Here the CDR3 reads CASSLTSGRADEQFF. The CDR3 DNA sequence: TGTGCCAGCAGCCTTACTAGCGGGAGGGCCGACGAGCAGTTCTTC.